These 26 T cell receptor beta chains were sequenced from one sample in a study of shared clonotypes between healthy human individuals. Clones were sequenced by immunoSEQ multiplex PCR, and TCRdb holds only the in-frame ones, with some missing. The data show around 2.1 million clones, with 85% to 95% seen just once and under 2% held by the top ten. Positive CCR7 selection of CD45RO-negative cells yielded the naive CD8 cells, and terminally differentiated effector memory CD45RA+ cells were excluded. Sequenced input: naive CD8+ T cells from PBMCs. The receptor set was obtained from a man between 18 and 29 years old in good health. Some clones in this sample may be carry-over from other donors' samples.

Concerning this clone itself: The identical CDR3 is also encoded by other nucleotide sequences in the sample. The chain carries TRBV9 and TRBJ2-7; 8 bases match TRBD1. The trim removed 3 bases at V and 3 bases at J, leaving 5 bases unmatched. The CDR3 contains 14 residues. Germline assignment: CDR1 SGDLS and CDR2 YYNGEE. CDR3 nucleotide sequence: TGTGCCAGCAGCGCCAGACAGGGGAGCTACGAGCAGTACTTC. This translates into CASSARQGSYEQYF.

Only one count was recorded for this clone. This chain links TRBV11-3 with TRBJ2-7; TRBD2 is a possible D gene (7 bases). The CDR3 has 16 residues. Germline lookup yields CDR1 SGHNT and CDR2 YENEEA. Trimming removed 4 bases at V and 7 bases at J, with 23 bases between. The CDR3, as DNA: TGTGCCAGCAGCTCCTCTCTAGCGGAGGGGGGTGGGGAGCAGTACTTC. Translating gives CASSSSLAEGGGEQYF.

As concerns this clone: The identical CDR3 is also encoded by other nucleotide sequences in the sample. The chain links TRBV9 to TRBJ2-7; D ambiguous. CDR3 length: 13 amino acids. Germline V CDR1 and CDR2: SGDLS, YYNGEE. Trimming stripped 4 bases from V and 2 bases from J, with 10 bases between. The CDR3 DNA sequence: TGTGCCAGCAGCACCGGGCACCCCTACGAGCAGTACTTC. Amino acid sequence: CASSTGHPYEQYF.

This chain links TRBV5-4 with TRBJ2-7; perhaps D is TRBD1 or TRBD2 (5 bases each). This CDR3 is 14 amino acids long. Trimming cost V 1 base and J 5 bases, with 13 bases left between them. Germline V gene lookup returns CDR1 SGHNT and CDR2 YYREEE (reference sequence). The CDR3 protein is CASSLNGAIHEQYF. Written as DNA, the CDR3 is TGTGCCAGCAGCTTGAACGGGGCCATCCACGAGCAGTACTTC. Combining the CDR3 with reference TRBV5-4 and TRBJ2-7 gives the whole variable domain ETGVTQSPTHLIKTRGQQVTLRCSSQSGHNTVSWYQQALGQGPQFIFQYYREEENGRGNFPPRFSGLQFPNYSSELNVNALELDDSALYLCASSLNGAIHEQYFGPGTRLTVT.

The chain couples TRBV6-5 to TRBJ2-7; 7 nucleotides align to TRBD2. The CDR3 extends over 15 amino acids. Germline trimming cut 2 bases from V and 5 bases from J; bases unmatched to any gene: 9. CDR1 and CDR2 from the germline V gene are MNHEY and SVGAGI. CDR3 nucleotides: TGTGCCAGCAGTTACCAACTAGCGCCCATCAACGAGCAGTACTTC. Residues: CASSYQLAPINEQYF.

With respect to this clone: In the same sample, other DNA sequences code for this CDR3. V usage is TRBV9 and J usage is TRBJ1-1; D is perhaps TRBD1 (6 bases). This CDR3 spans 13 amino acids. V dropped 2 bases and J dropped 5 bases, with 10 bases sitting between them. Germline CDR1 and CDR2: SGDLS and YYNGEE. DNA for the CDR3: TGTGCCAGCAGCGTTGGGGGCAGGACTGAAGCTTTCTTT. Translation gives CASSVGGRTEAFF.

The genes are TRBV27 and TRBJ2-2, with 8 bases matching TRBD1. The V and J ends lost 6 bases and 8 bases, in that order; junction bases with no gene match: 11. Germline CDR1 MNHEY, CDR2 SMNVEV (reference sequence). This CDR3 spans 15 amino acids. CDR3 in DNA: TGTGCCAGCAGGCCGCTACAGGGGGGATATGGGGAGCTGTTTTTT. Translated, it gives CASRPLQGGYGELFF.

The V and J genes are TRBV19 and TRBJ2-7; 7 positions match TRBD1. CDR3 size: 17 residues. Germline loops: CDR1 LNHDA, CDR2 SQIVND (reference sequence). Trimming took 0 bases from V and 0 from J; bases not matched to a gene: 8. DNA of the CDR3: TGTGCCAGTAGTATAGATCACGGCAGGGGGAGCTCCTACGAGCAGTACTTC. It translates to CASSIDHGRGSSYEQYF. The full variable domain, in which reference TRBV19 and TRBJ2-7 provide the parts outside the CDR3, is DGGITQSPKYLFRKEGQNVTLSCEQNLNHDAMYWYRQDPGQGLRLIYYSQIVNDFQKGDIAEGYSVSREKKESFPLTVTSAQKNPTAFYLCASSIDHGRGSSYEQYFGPGTRLTVT.

Concerning this clone itself: At the DNA level, this CDR3 is encoded by other sequences in the same sample as well. This chain joins TRBV19 and TRBJ2-7; TRBD1 might be the D (5 bases). Germline V gives CDR1 LNHDA, CDR2 SQIVND (reference sequence). V was pared by 6 bases and J by 1 base, with 10 bases between. CDR3 length: 13 amino acids. In DNA, the CDR3 is TGTGCCAGTAGGTCAAGGGGATCCTACGAGCAGTACTTC. Amino acid sequence: CASRSRGSYEQYF.

The chain joins TRBV18 to TRBJ2-7; possible D gene TRBD1, 5 bases. V gave up 7 bases and J gave up 1 base, with 11 bases separating them. Germline V gene lookup returns CDR1 KGHSH and CDR2 LQKENI. The CDR3 spans 13 residues. DNA of the CDR3: TGTGCCAGCTTCCGGACAAGTTCCTACGAGCAGTACTTC. Translation gives CASFRTSSYEQYF.

The rearrangement links TRBV27 to TRBJ2-5; D could derive from TRBD1 or TRBD2 (5 bases each). CDR1 MNHEY and CDR2 SMNVEV come from the germline V gene (reference sequence). V was clipped by 2 bases and J by 5 bases, with 21 bases between them. This CDR3 is built from 17 residues. This chain's CDR3 is CASSLNPRGRIGETQYF. DNA of the CDR3: TGTGCCAGCAGTTTAAATCCCCGGGGCAGGATTGGGGAGACCCAGTACTTC.

The chain combines TRBV28 with TRBJ1-2; tentatively, D is TRBD1 (6 bases). The germline V gene encodes CDR1 MDHEN and CDR2 SYDVKM. V lost 3 bases to trimming and J lost 0 bases, with 17 bases between them. This CDR3 has 17 amino acids. CDR3 loop: CASSLAPWDTANYGYTF. The DNA for the CDR3 is TGTGCCAGCAGTTTGGCCCCCTGGGACACCGCTAACTATGGCTACACCTTC.

The rearrangement uses TRBV4-2 and TRBJ2-1; 9 bases map to TRBD2. The J segment lost 3 bases and the V segment lost 0 bases, leaving 24 bases of the junction unmatched. Germline V CDR1 and CDR2: LGHNA, YNFKEQ. The CDR3 length is 23 residues. CDR3 coding DNA: TGTGCCAGCAGCCAAGATAGAGTCAGGGTGCTAGCGGGACGGAGTATTCTCTACAATGAGCAGTTCTTC. Translation gives CASSQDRVRVLAGRSILYNEQFF.

J is TRBJ1-2 and V is TRBV30; D may be TRBD1 (5 bases). The V end was cut by 2 bases, the J end by 8 bases, with 12 bases between. CDR3 length: 12 amino acids. CDR1 and CDR2 from the germline V gene are GTSNPN and SVGIG (reference sequence). The CDR3 reads CAWSLGADGYTF. Written as DNA, the CDR3 is TGTGCCTGGAGTCTCGGGGCGGACGGCTACACCTTC.

This chain joins TRBV6-5 and TRBJ2-7; 12 bases fit TRBD2. CDR1 is MNHEY and CDR2 is SVGAGI in the germline V gene. This CDR3 contains 15 residues. V shed 3 bases, J shed 4 bases, and the junction held 4 bases outside the gene matches. The CDR3 DNA reads as TGTGCCAGCAGTTATGGACTAGCGGGAAATTACGAGCAGTACTTC. This gives the protein CASSYGLAGNYEQYF.

This chain connects TRBV6-1 to TRBJ1-4; weak D call: TRBD1 (6 bases). CDR1 is MNHNS, CDR2 SASEGT, per germline. Trimming cost V 6 bases and J 0 bases, with 11 bases left between them. This CDR3 spans 15 amino acids. The CDR3 region is CASRGQTATNEKLFF. Here the CDR3 DNA reads TGTGCCAGCAGAGGACAGACCGCAACTAATGAAAAACTGTTTTTT.

The chain employs TRBV29-1 and TRBJ1-1; 7 bases agree with TRBD1. V lost 7 bases, J lost 7 bases, and 12 bases stayed unmatched. The length of the CDR3 is 13 residues. Germline V gene lookup returns CDR1 SQVTM and CDR2 ANQGSEA. For the CDR3, the DNA is TGCAGCGCCGTGAGGGGGCGCGGGGGTGAAGCTTTCTTT. Residues: CSAVRGRGGEAFF.

This clone was observed once. This chain uses TRBV7-9 with TRBJ2-2; D is undetermined. V was pared by 5 bases and J by 1 base, with 11 bases between. The CDR3 runs to 15 residues. Germline CDR1 and CDR2: SEHNR and FQNEAQ (reference sequence). Here the CDR3 reads CASSPQQVNTGELFF. Written as DNA, the CDR3 is TGTGCCAGCAGCCCCCAGCAGGTGAACACCGGGGAGCTGTTTTTT.

The chain is built from TRBV7-7 and TRBJ2-1, with D possibly matching TRBD2 (5 bases). V dropped 2 bases and J dropped 5 bases, with 7 bases sitting between them. This CDR3 comprises 13 residues. CDR1 is SSHAT, CDR2 FNYEAQ, per germline (reference sequence). The CDR3, as DNA: TGTGCCAGCAGCTTATCAGCGGACAATGAGCAGTTCTTC. It codes for CASSLSADNEQFF.

In this sample, this clone turned up once. The chain joins TRBV11-1 to TRBJ1-6; 10 nucleotides line up with TRBD1. The CDR3 totals 12 residues. V trimming: 8 bases; J trimming: 10 bases; junction bases outside the gene matches: 2. Germline V lookup: CDR1 SGHAT, CDR2 FQDESV (reference sequence). For the CDR3, the DNA is TGTGCCAGCGGGACAGGGGAGTCACCCCTCCACTTT. The encoded protein is CASGTGESPLHF.

The V call is TRBV7-9, the J call TRBJ1-1, with 9 bases lining up with TRBD1. CDR1 SEHNR and CDR2 FQNEAQ come from the germline V gene (reference sequence). The CDR3 extends over 17 amino acids. The J segment lost 1 base and the V segment lost 5 bases, leaving 11 bases of the junction unmatched. The CDR3 nucleotides are TGTGCCAGCAGCCACCAACCCGGACAGGGGTCGAACACTGAAGCTTTCTTT. This gives the protein CASSHQPGQGSNTEAFF.

This chain connects TRBV7-2 to TRBJ2-1, with TRBD1 identical over 9 bases. CDR3 length: 15 amino acids. Per the germline V gene, CDR1 is SGHTA and CDR2 is FQGNSA. V was clipped by 6 bases and J by 3 bases; unmatched bases: 6. As DNA, the CDR3 is TGTGCCAGCAGACCTGACAGGGGGGTCTACAATGAGCAGTTCTTC. Its protein is CASRPDRGVYNEQFF.

The gene calls are TRBV6-5 and TRBJ2-1; TRBD2 agrees at 7 bases. The length of the CDR3 is 15 residues. With 6 bases clipped from V and 1 base from J, the junction kept 6 bases outside the gene matches. Germline V CDR1 and CDR2: MNHEY, SVGAGI. CDR3 nucleotide sequence: TGTGCCAGCAGAGAGCTAGCGGTTTCCTACAATGAGCAGTTCTTC. Amino acids: CASRELAVSYNEQFF.

V is TRBV27 and J is TRBJ2-1, with D possibly being TRBD2 (6 bases). The germline V and J ends were trimmed by 7 bases and 0 bases, with 22 bases remaining between them. CDR1 MNHEY and CDR2 SMNVEV come from the germline V gene (reference sequence). The CDR3 sequence is 18 residues long. CDR3 sequence: CASTPFLRGVSSYNEQFF. The CDR3 DNA follows: TGTGCCAGCACTCCCTTTCTTCGCGGGGTCAGCTCCTACAATGAGCAGTTCTTC.

In regard to this clone: In the same sample, other DNA sequences code for this CDR3. This rearrangement joins TRBV9 to TRBJ2-1; 8 bases are a match to TRBD1. V was pared by 0 bases and J by 4 bases, with 3 bases of the junction left unmatched. In germline, CDR1 is SGDLS, CDR2 YYNGEE. The CDR3 runs to 15 residues. CDR3 loop: CASSVGTGSYNEQFF. In nucleotides, the CDR3 is TGTGCCAGCAGCGTAGGGACAGGGTCTTACAATGAGCAGTTCTTC.

The chain is built from TRBV6-1 and TRBJ2-7; D possibly corresponds to TRBD1 (6 bases). This CDR3 is built from 14 residues. The germline gives CDR1 MNHNS, CDR2 SASEGT. Trimming removed 4 bases at V and 4 bases at J, with 14 bases between. Written as DNA, the CDR3 is TGTGCCAGCAGTGCTCAGGGGAAAATTTACGAGCAGTACTTC. It encodes CASSAQGKIYEQYF.